Shown below are 10 T cell receptor beta chains from a single sample sequenced in a study of OX40 agonist ivuxolimab in advanced cancers. Preparation of the library involved the immunoSEQ multiplex PCR assay. Entries here come from immuneACCESS through TCRdb and include only in-frame sequences with V and J called. Some clones fail to appear in such tables; in the studies checked, an unresolved V gene covers under half of the shortfall, and the cause of the remainder is unknown. The sample table shows fewer than 85,000 clones, and roughly 90% are seen once. The ten largest clones take up about 0.54% of the sample. The sequencing here drew on CD4+ or CD8+ T cells sorted from blood, taken in a trial of the OX40 agonist ivuxolimab. Every receptor here comes from an adult with an advanced solid tumor such as melanoma, head and neck, liver or kidney cancer.

This chain joins TRBV5-6 and TRBJ1-1, with D unresolved. V was clipped by 4 bases and J by 6 bases, with 4 bases between them. Germline-derived CDR1 and CDR2 are SGHDT and YYEEEE. The CDR3 spans 10 residues. The CDR3 DNA follows: TGTGCCAGCAGCCGATCTGAAGCTTTCTTT. It codes for CASSRSEAFF.

The J gene is TRBJ1-1, the V gene TRBV7-3, with unresolved D. From germline, CDR1 is SGHTA and CDR2 FQGTGA. The V and J ends lost 5 bases and 2 bases respectively, with 9 bases between them. The CDR3 loop spans 13 amino acids. The CDR3 DNA follows: TGTGCCAGCAGCCGGTTCTACAACACTGAAGCTTTCTTT. The encoded protein is CASSRFYNTEAFF.

With regard to this clone: The junction differs from germline at one of its ends, possibly a read error. V is TRBV7-2 and J is TRBJ1-2, with 8 bases identical to TRBD1. CDR1 is SGHTA and CDR2 is FQGNSA in the germline V gene. The CDR3 has 13 residues. This chain's CDR3 is CVSRQGPNYGYTF. The CDR3 DNA reads TGTGTCAGCAGACAGGGGCCCAACTATGGCTACACCTTC. Looking up the rest from reference TRBV7-2 and TRBJ1-2 gives the full variable domain: GAGVSQSPSNKVTEKGKDVELRCDPISGHTALYWYRQSLGQGLEFLIYFQGNSAPDKSGLPSDRFSAERTGGSVSTLTIQRTQQEDSAVYLCVSRQGPNYGYTFGSGTRLTVV.

The gene calls are TRBV5-1 and TRBJ2-3, with 7 bases lining up with TRBD2. The CDR3 has 13 residues. From germline, CDR1 is SGHRS and CDR2 YFSETQ. V dropped 1 base and J dropped 6; count of bases not matched to a gene: 2. The CDR3 DNA is TGCGCCAGCAGCTTGTGGCGGGGGGATACGCAGTATTTT. It yields the protein CASSLWRGDTQYF.

The chain combines TRBV20-1 with TRBJ2-7; D might be TRBD1 (6 bases). Germline CDR1 and CDR2: DFQATT and SNEGSKA (reference sequence). The ends were cut back, 6 bases at V and 8 bases at J, with 14 bases in the middle. This CDR3 spans 11 amino acids. The CDR3 nucleotides read TGCAGTGCCCCCCGACAGGTTAAGCAGTACTTC. Amino acid sequence: CSAPRQVKQYF.

The chain recombines TRBV4-3 with TRBJ1-1; D is uncertain. The CDR3 spans 13 residues. Germline CDR1 LGHNA, CDR2 YSLEER. Deletions cut 4 bases from V and 6 bases from J, with 12 bases between. The CDR3 loop is CASSRPAGAEAFF. DNA of the CDR3: TGCGCCAGCAGCCGGCCAGCTGGTGCTGAAGCTTTCTTT.

This chain joins TRBV7-8 and TRBJ2-5; D is ambiguous. The CDR3 runs to 15 residues. The V gene's germline CDR1 is SGHVS and CDR2 FQNEAQ. The V gene lost 0 bases and the J gene lost 2 bases, with 10 bases spanning the gap. CDR3 loop: CASSLALAGQETQYF. CDR3 DNA sequence: TGTGCCAGCAGCTTAGCACTGGCAGGACAAGAGACCCAGTACTTC. Using reference TRBV7-8 and TRBJ2-5 for the parts outside the CDR3, the full variable domain is GAGVSQSPRYKVAKRGQDVALRCDPISGHVSLFWYQQALGQGPEFLTYFQNEAQLDKSGLPSDRFFAERPEGSVSTLKIQRTQQEDSAVYLCASSLALAGQETQYFGPGTRLLVL.

This clone turned up a few times. The V call is TRBV6-5, the J call TRBJ1-1, with 7 positions matching TRBD1. The CDR3 has 14 residues. V gave up 7 bases and J gave up 4 bases; unmatched junction bases: 9. Germline V gives CDR1 MNHEY, CDR2 SVGAGI. CDR3 loop: CASIMDRRATEAFF. CDR3 nucleotide sequence: TGTGCCAGCATTATGGACAGGCGGGCCACTGAAGCTTTCTTT.

V and J are TRBV2 and TRBJ2-7; D is unresolved. Germline-derived CDR1 and CDR2 are SNHLY and FYNNEI. The CDR3 has 13 amino acids. V lost 3 bases and J lost 6, with 12 bases in between. In nucleotides, the CDR3 is TGTGCCAGCAGTGACCCAGGAACCGGCGAGCAGTACTTC. Its protein product is CASSDPGTGEQYF.

The V gene is TRBV7-9, the J gene TRBJ2-1; 15 bases are a match to TRBD2. V dropped 5 bases and J dropped 7; count of bases not matched to a gene: 6. CDR1 and CDR2 from the germline V gene are SEHNR and FQNEAQ (reference sequence). This CDR3 region has 16 residues. The CDR3: CASSRRTSGRANEQFF. The CDR3 DNA is TGTGCCAGCAGCCGACGGACTAGCGGGAGGGCGAATGAGCAGTTCTTC.